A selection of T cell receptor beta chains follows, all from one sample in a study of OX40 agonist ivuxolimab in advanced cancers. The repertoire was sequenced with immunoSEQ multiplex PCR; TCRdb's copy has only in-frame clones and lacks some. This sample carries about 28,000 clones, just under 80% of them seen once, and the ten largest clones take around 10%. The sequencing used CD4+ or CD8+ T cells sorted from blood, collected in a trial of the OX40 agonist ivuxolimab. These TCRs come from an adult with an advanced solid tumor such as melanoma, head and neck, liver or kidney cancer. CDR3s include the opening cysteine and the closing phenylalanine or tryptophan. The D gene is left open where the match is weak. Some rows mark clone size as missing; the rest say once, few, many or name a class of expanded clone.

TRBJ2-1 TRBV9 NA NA TGTGCCAGCAGCCTAACCTACAATGAGCAGTTCTTC CASSLTYNEQFF
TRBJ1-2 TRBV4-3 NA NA TGCGCCAGCAGCCAAGATGTAGGGAGCTACTATGGCTACACCTTC CASSQDVGSYYGYTF
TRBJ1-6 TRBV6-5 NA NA TGTGCCAGCACCCCGGGCGAGGGATCACCCCTCCACTTT CASTPGEGSPLHF
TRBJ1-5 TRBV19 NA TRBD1 TGTGCCAGCCAACCAGGGGGAGGCAATCAGCCCCAGCATTTT CASQPGGGNQPQHF
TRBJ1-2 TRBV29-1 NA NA TGCAGCGTTGAGGGACGGGGTATTGATGGCTACACCTTC CSVEGRGIDGYTF
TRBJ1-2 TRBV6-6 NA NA TGTGCCAGCAGTTATCTTGCCACGGATGGCTACACCTTC CASSYLATDGYTF
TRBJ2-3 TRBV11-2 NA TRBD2 TGTGCCAGCAGCTTAGTGGCGGGGGCTAGCGGGGGCCCCACAGATACGCAGTATTTT CASSLVAGASGGPTDTQYF
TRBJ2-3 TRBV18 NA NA TGTGCCAGCTCACCTTGGGATACGCAGTATTTT CASSPWDTQYF
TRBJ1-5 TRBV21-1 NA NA TGTGCCAGCAGCAAAGCAGAGACAGGGTCAAGCAATCAGCCCCAGCATTTT CASSKAETGSSNQPQHF
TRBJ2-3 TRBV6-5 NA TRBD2 TGTGCCAGCAGTTACTCCGCCACTAGCGCGGCAGATACGCAGTATTTT CASSYSATSAADTQYF
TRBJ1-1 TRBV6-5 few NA TGTGCCAGCAGTTACTCGAAGATTATGAACACTGAAGCTTTCTTT CASSYSKIMNTEAFF
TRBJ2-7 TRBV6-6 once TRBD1 TGTGCCAGCAATGGAGGGACAGGGGACTACGAGCAGTACTTC CASNGGTGDYEQYF
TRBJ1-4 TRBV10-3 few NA TGTGCCATCAGTGAGTCGGAGAGGGGTGAAAAACTGTTTTTT CAISESERGEKLFF
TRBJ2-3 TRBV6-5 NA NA TGTGCCAGCAGCCACATGGGGACCCGCACAGATACGCAGTATTTT CASSHMGTRTDTQYF
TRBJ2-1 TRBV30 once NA TGTGCCTGGACAACCAGCGAACTCCCCAATGAGCAGTTCTTC CAWTTSELPNEQFF
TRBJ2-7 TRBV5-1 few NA TGCGCCAGCAGCTCACAGGGAACCCCATCCGAGCAGTACTTC CASSSQGTPSEQYF
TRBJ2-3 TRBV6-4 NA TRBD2 TGTGCCAGCAGTGACTCGGGTAGCGGGGGAGGAGATACGCAGTATTTT CASSDSGSGGGDTQYF
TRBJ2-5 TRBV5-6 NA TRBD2 TGTGCCAGCAGCTTTTCTAGCGGGGGGACCCAGTACTTC CASSFSSGGTQYF
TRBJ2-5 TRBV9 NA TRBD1 TGTGCCAGCAGCGTCGGGACAGGTGCACAAGAGACCCAGTACTTC CASSVGTGAQETQYF
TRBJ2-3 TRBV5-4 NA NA TGTGCCAGCAGCTTGGGTGGAGCCGGCTCGCCTTCCCCAGATACGCAGTATTTT CASSLGGAGSPSPDTQYF
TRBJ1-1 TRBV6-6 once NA TGTGCCAGCACCAACCCCCCAGGGATGAACACTGAAGCTTTCTTT CASTNPPGMNTEAFF
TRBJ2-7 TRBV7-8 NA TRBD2 TGTGCCAGCAGCTTAATAAGCGGGGGGGCCCCCTACGAGCAGTACTTC CASSLISGGAPYEQYF
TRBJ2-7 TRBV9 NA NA TGTGCCAGCAGCGTAGGGGACAACTCCTACGAGCAGTACTTC CASSVGDNSYEQYF
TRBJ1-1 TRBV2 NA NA TGTGCCAGCAGTGAATGGGGACACATGAACACTGAAGCTTTCTTT CASSEWGHMNTEAFF
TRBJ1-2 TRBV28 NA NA TGTGCCAGCAGTTTCGGGGAAGCTAACTATGGCTACACCTTC CASSFGEANYGYTF
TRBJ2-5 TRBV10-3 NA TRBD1 TGTGCCATCAGTGGGGGACAGGGCCGGGAGACCCAGTACTTC CAISGGQGRETQYF
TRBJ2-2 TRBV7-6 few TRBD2 TGTGCCAGCGCCGGGGGGTCGAACACCGGGGAGCTGTTTTTT CASAGGSNTGELFF
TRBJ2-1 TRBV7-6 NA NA TGTGCCAGCAGCTTAGGGCCGGGCTATTCCTACAATGAGCAGTTCTTC CASSLGPGYSYNEQFF
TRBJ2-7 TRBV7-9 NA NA TGTGCCAGCAGCGGAGGGACCGCCTCCCACGAGCAGTACTTC CASSGGTASHEQYF
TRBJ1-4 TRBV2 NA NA TGTGCCAGCGGTGTGCAGGAAAAACTGTTTTTT CASGVQEKLFF